This record looks at one TCR beta chain sequence and its context. Its cognate antigen is unknown. The CDR3 runs 14 residues. V lost 1 base, J lost 6 bases, and 12 bases lay in between. Germline CDR1 and CDR2: MNHNS and SASEGT. The source of the sample is a study of shared clonotypes between healthy human individuals. Study-wide results and limits: The represented genetic and exposure-history diversity was limited by the small number of donors.

With ten immunoSEQ deep assay plates, unsorted PBMC DNA underwent sequencing. Repertoires were generated with immunoSEQ multiplex PCR, while TCRdb's copy carries only in-frame clones and drops some. The sample carries about 490,000 clones, roughly four fifths recorded once. Recent acute infections and vaccinations were absent in the healthy HIV-negative adult donors. The sequence came from a woman aged 40 to 50 in good health. Some clones in this sample may be carry-over from other donors' samples. This chain connects TRBV6-1 to TRBJ2-5; a possible D gene is TRBD2 (5 bases). Material for sequencing was PBMCs. The CDR3 DNA reads as TGTGCCAGCAGTGAAGATCCGGGATGGAAGACCCAGTACTTC. Its protein product is CASSEDPGWKTQYF.